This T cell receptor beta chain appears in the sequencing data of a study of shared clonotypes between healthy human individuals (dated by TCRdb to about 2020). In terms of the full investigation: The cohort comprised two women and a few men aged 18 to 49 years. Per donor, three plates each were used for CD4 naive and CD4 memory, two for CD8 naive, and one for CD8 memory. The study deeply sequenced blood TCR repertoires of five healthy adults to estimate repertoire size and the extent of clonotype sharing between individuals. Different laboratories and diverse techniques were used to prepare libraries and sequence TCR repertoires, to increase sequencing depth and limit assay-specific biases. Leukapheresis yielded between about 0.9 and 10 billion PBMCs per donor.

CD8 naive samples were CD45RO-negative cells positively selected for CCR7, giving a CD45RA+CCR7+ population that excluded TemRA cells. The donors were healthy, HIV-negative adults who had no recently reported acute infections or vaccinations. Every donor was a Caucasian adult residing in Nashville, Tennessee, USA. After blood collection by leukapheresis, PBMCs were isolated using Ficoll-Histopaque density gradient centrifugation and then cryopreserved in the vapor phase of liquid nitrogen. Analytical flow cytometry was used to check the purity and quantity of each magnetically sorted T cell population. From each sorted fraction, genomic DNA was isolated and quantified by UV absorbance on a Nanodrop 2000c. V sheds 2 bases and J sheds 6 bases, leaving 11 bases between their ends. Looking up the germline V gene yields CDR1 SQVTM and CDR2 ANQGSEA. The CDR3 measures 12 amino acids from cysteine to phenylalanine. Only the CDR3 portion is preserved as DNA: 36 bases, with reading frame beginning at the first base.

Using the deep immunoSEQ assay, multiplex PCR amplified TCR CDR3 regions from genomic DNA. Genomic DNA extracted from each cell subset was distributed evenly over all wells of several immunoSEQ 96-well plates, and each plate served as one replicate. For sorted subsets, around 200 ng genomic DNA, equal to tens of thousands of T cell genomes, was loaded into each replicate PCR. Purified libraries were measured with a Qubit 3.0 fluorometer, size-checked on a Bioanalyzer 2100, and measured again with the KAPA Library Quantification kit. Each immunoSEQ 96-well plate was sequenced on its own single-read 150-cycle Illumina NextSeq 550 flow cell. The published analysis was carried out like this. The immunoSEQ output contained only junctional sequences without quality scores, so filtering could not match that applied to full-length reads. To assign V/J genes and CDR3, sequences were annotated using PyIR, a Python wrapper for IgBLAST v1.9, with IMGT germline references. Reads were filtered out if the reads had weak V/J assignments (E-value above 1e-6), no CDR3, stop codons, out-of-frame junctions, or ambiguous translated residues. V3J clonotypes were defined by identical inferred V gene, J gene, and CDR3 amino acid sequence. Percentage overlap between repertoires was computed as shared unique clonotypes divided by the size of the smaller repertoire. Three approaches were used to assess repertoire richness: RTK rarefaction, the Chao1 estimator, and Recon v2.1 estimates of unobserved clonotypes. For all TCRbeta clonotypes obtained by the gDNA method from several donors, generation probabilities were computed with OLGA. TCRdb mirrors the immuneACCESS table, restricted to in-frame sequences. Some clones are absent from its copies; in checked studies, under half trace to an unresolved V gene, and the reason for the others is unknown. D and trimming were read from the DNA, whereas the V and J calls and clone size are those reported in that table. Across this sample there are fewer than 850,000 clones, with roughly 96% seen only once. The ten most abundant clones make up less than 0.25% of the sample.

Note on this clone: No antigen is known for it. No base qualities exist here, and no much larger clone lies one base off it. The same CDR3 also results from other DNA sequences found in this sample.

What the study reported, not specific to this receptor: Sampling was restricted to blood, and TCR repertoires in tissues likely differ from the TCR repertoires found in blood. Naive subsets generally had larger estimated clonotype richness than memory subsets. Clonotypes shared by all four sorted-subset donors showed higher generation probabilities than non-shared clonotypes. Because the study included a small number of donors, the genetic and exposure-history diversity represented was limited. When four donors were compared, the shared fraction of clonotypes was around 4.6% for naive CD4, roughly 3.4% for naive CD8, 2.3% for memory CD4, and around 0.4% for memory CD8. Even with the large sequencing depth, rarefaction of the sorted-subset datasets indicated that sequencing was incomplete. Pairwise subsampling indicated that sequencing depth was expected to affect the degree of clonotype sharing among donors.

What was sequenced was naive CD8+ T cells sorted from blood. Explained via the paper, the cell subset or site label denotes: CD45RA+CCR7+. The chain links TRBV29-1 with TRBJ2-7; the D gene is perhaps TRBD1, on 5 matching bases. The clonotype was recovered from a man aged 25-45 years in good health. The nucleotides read TGCAGCGTTGAATCAGGGTCCGGCGAGCAGTACTTC. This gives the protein CSVESGSGEQYF.